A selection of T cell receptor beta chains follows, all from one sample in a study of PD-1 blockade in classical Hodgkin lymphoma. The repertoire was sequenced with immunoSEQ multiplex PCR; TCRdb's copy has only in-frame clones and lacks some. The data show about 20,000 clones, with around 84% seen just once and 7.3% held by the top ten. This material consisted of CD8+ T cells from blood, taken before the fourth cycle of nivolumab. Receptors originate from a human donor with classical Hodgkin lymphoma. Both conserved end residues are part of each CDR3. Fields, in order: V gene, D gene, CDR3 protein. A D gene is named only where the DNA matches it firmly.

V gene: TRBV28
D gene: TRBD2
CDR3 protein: CASSLGRGGLDTQYF

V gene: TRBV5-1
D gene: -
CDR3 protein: CASSLATGFLKEKLFF

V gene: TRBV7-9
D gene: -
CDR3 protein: CASSLQGTGETQYF

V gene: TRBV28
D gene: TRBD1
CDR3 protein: CASSPTGTGSGYTF

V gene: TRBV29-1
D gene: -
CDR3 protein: CSVAPDLYGYTF

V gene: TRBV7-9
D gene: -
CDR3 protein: CACSGLVFSGANVLTF

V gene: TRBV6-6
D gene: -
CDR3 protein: CASSPEGVAILHF

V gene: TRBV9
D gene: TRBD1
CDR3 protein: CASSVEGTGTDTQYF

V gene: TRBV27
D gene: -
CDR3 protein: CASSLTGTLSSPLHF

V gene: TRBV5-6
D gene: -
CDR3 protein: CASSYTGANYGYTF

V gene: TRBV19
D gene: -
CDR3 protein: CASSSGGSSYNSPLHF

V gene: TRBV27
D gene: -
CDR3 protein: CASSPGTGGNQPQHF

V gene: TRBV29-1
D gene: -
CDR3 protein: CSVEDSLQETQYF

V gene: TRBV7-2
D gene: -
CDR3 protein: CASSLEALRAYEQYF

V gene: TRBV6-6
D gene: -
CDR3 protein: CASSPRDEQYF

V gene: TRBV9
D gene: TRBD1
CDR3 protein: CASSVYRGLRGTGELFF

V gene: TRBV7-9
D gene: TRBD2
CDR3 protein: CASSLVSGGNEQYF

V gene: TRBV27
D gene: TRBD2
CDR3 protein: CASSPRGTSGGASLYEQYF

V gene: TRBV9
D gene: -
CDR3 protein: CASSPGGNTIYF

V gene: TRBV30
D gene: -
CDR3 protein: CAWSVSISWPDTQYF

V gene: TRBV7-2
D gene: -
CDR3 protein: CASSPENQETQYF

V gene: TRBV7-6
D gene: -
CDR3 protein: CASSSDRSLSPLHF

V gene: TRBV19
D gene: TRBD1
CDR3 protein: CASTMGQSSYNEQFF

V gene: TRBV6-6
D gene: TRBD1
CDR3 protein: CASSPQGDQPQHF

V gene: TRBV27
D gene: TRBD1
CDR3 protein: CASSGSRGLYGYTF

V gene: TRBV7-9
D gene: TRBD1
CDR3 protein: CAEGQGVSPLHF

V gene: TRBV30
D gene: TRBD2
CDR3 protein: CAWSVRTSGGAGELFF

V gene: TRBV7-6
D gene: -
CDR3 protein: CASSLEATVTYEQYF

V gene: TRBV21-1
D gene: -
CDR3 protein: CASSKAGQGETETQYF

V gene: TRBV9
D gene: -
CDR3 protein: CASSVHQTGELFF

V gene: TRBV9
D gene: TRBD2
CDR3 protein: CASSVGTSGLQSSYNEQFF

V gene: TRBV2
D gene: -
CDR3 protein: CASSDQGSDEQYF

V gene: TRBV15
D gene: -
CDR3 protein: CATSRIPVGVSSYNSPLHF

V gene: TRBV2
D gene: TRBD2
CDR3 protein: CASSDPHGTSVHNEQFF

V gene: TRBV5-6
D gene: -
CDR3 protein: CASSSVISGELFF

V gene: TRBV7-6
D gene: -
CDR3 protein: CASSYDRTYEQYF

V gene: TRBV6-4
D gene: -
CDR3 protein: CASSAQAGGGYYGYTF

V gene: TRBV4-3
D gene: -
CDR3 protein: CASSQARGGTTEAFF

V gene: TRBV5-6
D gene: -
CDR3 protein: CASILGGDGYTF

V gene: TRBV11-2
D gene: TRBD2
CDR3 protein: CASSLAGGRTDTQYF

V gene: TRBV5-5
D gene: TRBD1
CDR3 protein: CASSSNGQGARANEKLFF